These T cell receptor beta chains were read from a single sample in a study of PD-L1 blockade in urothelial cancer. Repertoires were generated with immunoSEQ multiplex PCR, while TCRdb's copy carries only in-frame clones and drops some. In the table there are roughly 43,000 clones, over 75% of which are singletons. The sample here was PBMCs, taken around atezolizumab (anti-PD-L1) treatment. These receptors originate from a man in his fifties or sixties with urothelial cancer. The CDR3 runs from the conserved cysteine through the conserved F or W. The D gene is left open where the match is weak. A row's size may be missing; if present it is once, few, many or a size class.

j_gene,v_gene,abundance,d_gene,CDR3aa,CDR3nt
TRBJ1-1,TRBV28,few,TRBD1,CASSSGQTTEAFF,TGTGCCAGCAGTTCGGGACAGACCACTGAAGCTTTCTTT
TRBJ1-2,TRBV7-2,-,-,CASSPPDRFRGYTF,TGTGCCAGCAGCCCGCCAGACAGGTTCCGTGGCTACACCTTC
TRBJ2-7,TRBV28,-,TRBD1,CASRSMRQGSYEQYF,TGTGCCAGCAGGTCCATGAGACAGGGGTCCTACGAGCAGTACTTC
TRBJ2-1,TRBV25-1,few,TRBD2,CASRGLSPYNEQFF,TGTGCCAGCAGGGGACTATCCCCCTACAATGAGCAGTTCTTC
TRBJ2-5,TRBV5-1,-,-,CASKERQVTSETQYF,TGCGCCAGCAAGGAGAGACAGGTCACATCGGAGACCCAGTACTTC
TRBJ2-5,TRBV19,-,TRBD2,CASSRGGVAKETQYF,TGTGCCAGTAGCCGTGGGGGGGTAGCAAAAGAGACCCAGTACTTC
TRBJ1-1,TRBV7-9,few,TRBD1,CASSRIGTANTEAFF,TGTGCCAGCAGCCGAATCGGGACAGCGAACACTGAAGCTTTCTTT
TRBJ2-3,TRBV28,-,TRBD2,CASSEAGADTQYF,TGTGCCAGCAGTGAGGCGGGGGCAGATACGCAGTATTTT
TRBJ1-5,TRBV6-1,-,-,CASSGPGPNQPQHF,TGTGCCAGCAGTGGGCCAGGGCCCAATCAGCCCCAGCATTTT
TRBJ2-7,TRBV7-2,-,TRBD2,CASSLGGLAGFYEQYF,TGTGCCAGCAGCTTAGGAGGACTAGCGGGGTTTTACGAGCAGTACTTC
TRBJ1-2,TRBV28,-,TRBD1,CASSLSGTGGSGYTF,TGTGCCAGCAGTCTTTCCGGGACAGGGGGTTCTGGCTACACCTTC
TRBJ2-2,TRBV13,-,-,CASSQLRTDLTGELFF,TGTGCCAGCAGCCAATTACGGACAGACCTAACCGGGGAGCTGTTTTTT
TRBJ1-2,TRBV9,-,-,CASSPHGLENGYTF,TGTGCCAGCAGCCCCCACGGTTTAGAGAATGGCTACACCTTC
TRBJ2-6,TRBV19,-,TRBD1,CASSLLRGLSGANVLTF,TGTGCCAGTAGTCTACTAAGGGGGCTCTCTGGGGCCAACGTCCTGACTTTC
TRBJ2-5,TRBV29-1,few,-,CSVRQIQETQYF,TGCAGCGTCCGACAGATCCAAGAGACCCAGTACTTC
TRBJ2-1,TRBV27,-,-,CASSLNSALGEQFF,TGTGCCAGCAGTTTAAATAGCGCCCTTGGGGAGCAGTTCTTC
TRBJ1-2,TRBV9,few,-,CASSLSQIGGYTF,TGTGCCAGCAGCCTGAGTCAAATCGGTGGCTACACCTTC
TRBJ2-5,TRBV7-2,-,-,CASSLAFGQGWAGETQYF,TGTGCCAGCAGCTTAGCGTTTGGTCAGGGATGGGCCGGAGAGACCCAGTACTTC
TRBJ2-1,TRBV19,-,TRBD2,CASRTSGGARNEQFF,TGTGCCAGTAGGACTAGCGGGGGGGCTCGGAATGAGCAGTTCTTC
TRBJ2-1,TRBV7-8,-,-,CASSLMGRSNEQFF,TGTGCCAGCAGCTTAATGGGGCGGTCAAATGAGCAGTTCTTC
TRBJ1-2,TRBV28,-,-,CASEMTVNYGYTF,TGTGCCAGCGAAATGACAGTTAACTATGGCTACACCTTC
TRBJ2-1,TRBV5-5,-,TRBD1,CASSLGPGGADEQFF,TGTGCCAGCAGCTTGGGGCCAGGGGGTGCGGATGAGCAGTTCTTC